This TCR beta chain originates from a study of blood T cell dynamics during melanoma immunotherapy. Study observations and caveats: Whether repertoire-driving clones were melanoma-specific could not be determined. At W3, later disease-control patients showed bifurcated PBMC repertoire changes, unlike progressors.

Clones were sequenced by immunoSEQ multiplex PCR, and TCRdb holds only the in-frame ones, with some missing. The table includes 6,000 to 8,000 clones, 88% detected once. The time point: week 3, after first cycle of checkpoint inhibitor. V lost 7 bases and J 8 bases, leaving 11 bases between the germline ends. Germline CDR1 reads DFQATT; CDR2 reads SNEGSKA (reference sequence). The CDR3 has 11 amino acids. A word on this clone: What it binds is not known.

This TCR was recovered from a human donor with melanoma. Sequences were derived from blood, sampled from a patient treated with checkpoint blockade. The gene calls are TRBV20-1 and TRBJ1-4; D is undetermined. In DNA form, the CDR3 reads TGCAGTGTGGAGGGTGAAGAAAAACTGTTTTTT. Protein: CSVEGEEKLFF.